This record concerns one T cell receptor beta chain sequence. Its antigen target is currently unknown. Per-base quality was not reported, and no clone a single base away is much larger than it. Per the germline V gene, MNHEY is the CDR1 and SVGAGI is the CDR2. The CDR3 holds 13 amino acids from the cysteine to the phenylalanine. The kept DNA is CDR3 alone, 39 bases in frame from the first base. V and J lose 2 bases and 4 bases, and a span of 6 bases separates them. Healthy HIV-negative adults with no recently reported acute infections or vaccinations were included as donors. Every donor was a Caucasian adult living in Nashville, Tennessee, USA. CD4+ T cells were enriched by magnetic negative selection, after which naive cells were positively selected on CD45RA and the negative fraction was taken as the memory subset. Blood was obtained by leukapheresis, after which PBMCs were separated by Ficoll-Histopaque density gradient centrifugation and cryopreserved in liquid nitrogen vapor phase. Analytical flow cytometry was used to check the purity and quantity of each magnetically sorted T cell population. Genomic DNA was isolated from every sorted fraction and measured by UV absorbance on a Nanodrop 2000c.

Using the deep immunoSEQ assay, TCR CDR3 regions were amplified from genomic DNA by multiplex PCR. For each cell subset, the extracted genomic DNA was distributed evenly across all wells of several immunoSEQ 96-well plates, and each plate served as one replicate. For sorted subsets, roughly 200 ng genomic DNA, equal to 30,000 or so T cell genomes, was loaded into each replicate PCR. The purified libraries were quantified using a Qubit 3.0 fluorometer, sized with a Bioanalyzer 2100, and then quantified again using the KAPA Library Quantification kit. A separate single-read 150-cycle Illumina NextSeq 550 flow cell was used to sequence each immunoSEQ 96-well plate. As for the authors' bioinformatics: The immunoSEQ output contained only junctional sequences without quality scores, so filtering could not match that applied to full-length reads. To assign V/J genes and CDR3, sequences were annotated against IMGT germline references using PyIR, a Python wrapper for IgBLAST v1.9. Reads were removed for weak V/J assignments (E-value above 1e-6), missing CDR3, stop codons, out-of-frame junctions, or ambiguous translated residues. V3J clonotypes were defined by identical inferred V gene, J gene, and CDR3 amino acid sequence. Percentage overlap between repertoires was computed as shared unique clonotypes divided by the size of the smaller repertoire. Richness of each repertoire was evaluated using RTK rarefaction, the Chao1 estimator, and Recon v2.1 estimates of unobserved clonotypes. For all TCRbeta clonotypes obtained by the gDNA method from four donors, generation probabilities were computed with OLGA. TCRdb holds this immuneACCESS table with in-frame rearrangements only. Some clones are missing; in checked studies, unresolved V genes explain under half, and the rest has no known cause. V and J calls and clone size are copied from that table; D and trimming were computed from the DNA. The sample includes 2,100,000 or so clones, with nearly 97% observed a single time. Together, the top ten hold about 0.13% of the sample.

The sample comes from a study of shared clonotypes between healthy human individuals (TCRdb year 2020). Concerning the study at large: The cohort comprised a couple of women and a few men aged 18 to 49 years. To increase sequencing depth and limit assay-specific biases, different laboratories used diverse techniques to prepare libraries and sequence TCR repertoires. The study deeply sequenced blood TCR repertoires of several healthy adults to estimate repertoire size and the extent of clonotype sharing between individuals. Between about 0.9 and 10 billion PBMCs per donor were obtained by leukapheresis. Per donor, three plates each were used for CD4 naive and CD4 memory, two for CD8 naive, and one for CD8 memory. The paper as a whole reports these results and caveats: Sharing across several donors was observed for roughly 5% of naive CD4, under 4% of naive CD8, about 2.3% of memory CD4, and around 0.44% of memory CD8 clonotypes. Incomplete sequencing was indicated by rarefaction of sorted-subset datasets, despite the large sequencing depth. Pairwise subsampling led to the expectation that sequencing depth would affect the degree of clonotype sharing among donors. Higher generation probabilities were observed for clonotypes shared by all four sorted-subset donors than for non-shared clonotypes. Only blood was sampled, and tissue TCR repertoires likely differ from those in blood. Because the study included only a small number of donors, the genetic and exposure-history diversity represented was limited. Larger estimated clonotype richness was generally found for naive subsets than for memory subsets.

The chain links TRBV6-5 with TRBJ1-3, with the D segment identity uncertain. The specimen sequenced was naive CD4+ T cells sorted from blood. According to the study, the label for this sample's cell subset or site signals: CD45RA+ positively selected. The clonotype originates from a man aged 18 to 30 in good health. The nucleotide sequence reads TGTGCCAGCAGTTACACCGAAGGAAACACCATATATTTT. Its protein product is CASSYTEGNTIYF.